Below, 8 T cell receptor beta chains from the same sample are listed, as sequenced in a study of cytomegalovirus exposure and HLA in healthy donors. Vbeta (60) and Jbeta (13) primers were used in the PCR. TCRdb's copy holds only in-frame clones and misses some; the assay was immunoSEQ multiplex PCR. There are 75,000 to 90,000 clones in the sample; approximately 69% occur only once, and about a fifth lies in the top ten. Sequencing was performed on PBMCs. These receptors all come from a man younger than 40 in good health and CMV-seropositive.

The V and J genes are TRBV11-2 and TRBJ1-5; D gene unclear. The germline gives CDR1 SGHAT, CDR2 FQNNGV. The CDR3 runs to 14 residues. Trimming stripped 5 bases from V and 2 bases from J, with 10 bases between. CDR3 region: CASSPGNGNQPQHF. The CDR3 DNA sequence: TGTGCCAGCAGCCCCGGGAACGGCAATCAGCCCCAGCATTTT.

The chain uses TRBV2 and TRBJ2-6; 11 bases align to TRBD2. The V gene end was trimmed by 5 bases and the J gene end by 0 bases; junction bases not matched to a gene: 6. This CDR3 is 18 amino acids long. Germline V CDR1 and CDR2: SNHLY, FYNNEI. DNA of the CDR3: TGTGCCAGCAGTTCCAGACTAGCGGGGACCTCTGGGGCCAACGTCCTGACTTTC. Translating it yields CASSSRLAGTSGANVLTF.

The J gene is TRBJ2-5, the V gene TRBV7-9; D may be TRBD2 (5 bases). Germline V gene sequence: CDR1 SEHNR, CDR2 FQNEAQ (reference sequence). The CDR3 runs 14 residues. The V and J ends lost 4 bases and 3 bases respectively, with 12 bases between them. The CDR3 nucleotides read TGTGCCAGCAGCTCCGGACTGGTTAAAGAGACCCAGTACTTC. Its protein is CASSSGLVKETQYF.

The chain is built from TRBV29-1 and TRBJ1-2; D gene uncertain. This CDR3 has 12 amino acids. Germline CDR1 and CDR2: SQVTM and ANQGSEA. The V end was cut by 7 bases, the J end by 8 bases, with 17 bases between. Here the CDR3 DNA reads TGCAGCGCAGAAGGTCGAGGAAGAGGCTACACCTTC. Amino acid sequence: CSAEGRGRGYTF.

The chain is built from TRBV6-1 and TRBJ2-7, with D possibly being TRBD2 (5 bases). This CDR3 contains 12 residues. Germline-derived CDR1 and CDR2 are MNHNS and SASEGT. V lost 8 bases to trimming and J lost 2 bases, with 10 bases between them. This CDR3 reads CASGLRPYEQYF. CDR3 in DNA: TGTGCCAGCGGACTGAGACCCTACGAGCAGTACTTC.

The chain has TRBV20-1 and TRBJ1-1; a possible D gene is TRBD1 (5 bases). CDR1 and CDR2 from the germline V gene are DFQATT and SNEGSKA (reference sequence). The length of the CDR3 is 11 residues. Trimming pared 8 bases from V and 2 bases from J, leaving 9 bases between. CDR3 nucleotides: TGCAGTTCCAGGGTCAACACTGAAGCTTTCTTT. Amino acids: CSSRVNTEAFF.

The J gene is TRBJ2-1, the V gene TRBV6-1; the match to TRBD2 covers 9 bases. Germline lookup yields CDR1 MNHNS and CDR2 SASEGT. The CDR3 totals 15 residues. The junction had 7 bases not matched to a gene; V was cut back by 6 bases and J by 4 bases. The CDR3 DNA sequence: TGTGCCAGCAGAGCCCTAGCGGGACCATACAATGAGCAGTTCTTC. Translating it yields CASRALAGPYNEQFF.

V and J are TRBV19 and TRBJ2-7, with TRBD1 as a possible D gene (5 bases). This CDR3 spans 16 amino acids. Germline V gene sequence: CDR1 LNHDA, CDR2 SQIVND (reference sequence). V was pared by 10 bases and J by 3 bases, with 25 bases between. The CDR3 loop is CAIGESRLTTDYEQYF. The CDR3 coding sequence is TGTGCCATAGGGGAATCGAGACTCACAACAGACTACGAGCAGTACTTC.